The present TCR beta chain was sequenced within a study of T cell clonality in common variable immunodeficiency. The protocol was immunoSEQ multiplex PCR, while the TCRdb copy is restricted to in-frame clones and leaves out a portion. The repertoire consists of some 44,000 clones, none detected only once. This clone was detected ten times or more. The CDR3 goes on 3 residues after the read ends, and that part is filled in from the germline J gene. The CDR3 loop spans 14 amino acids. V lost 5 bases and J lost 2, with 14 bases in between. Germline values: CDR1 SGHNT, CDR2 YYREEE (reference sequence). Specimen: peripheral blood mononuclear cells. This receptor was identified in a person aged 18 to 70 in good health. The J gene is TRBJ2-7, the V gene TRBV5-4, with D possibly TRBD1 on 7 matching bases. CDR3 sequence reads: CASRRSGGTYEQYF. The sequenced part of the CDR3 DNA is TGTGCCAGCAGACGGTCAGGGGGGACCTACGAG.